The 6 T cell receptor beta chains listed next were all sequenced from one sample in a study of blood T cell repertoires in COVID-19. Profiled with immunoSEQ multiplex PCR; TCRdb holds only in-frame clones, not every one. The table has under 150,000 clones, over 75% seen once; the top ten hold 3.9%. The specimen sequenced was PBMCs or T cells enriched from blood (not recorded which). These receptors were obtained from a man in his fifties in a cohort exposed to, infected with or recovered from COVID-19 (not recorded which).

The rearrangement uses TRBV19 and TRBJ1-5; D is perhaps TRBD1 (6 bases). With 6 bases removed from V and 7 bases from J, the gap between germline ends came to 13 bases. The CDR3 extends over 13 amino acids. CDR1 and CDR2 (germline): LNHDA, SQIVND (reference sequence). The CDR3 here is CASSLTGGQPQHF. The CDR3 bases are TGTGCCAGTAGCTTGACAGGTGGACAGCCCCAGCATTTT.

CDR3 DNA sequence: TGTGCCAGCACTCTGGAGGGCGGGAACACTGAAGCTTTCTTT. Translation: CASTLEGGNTEAFF. The chain joins TRBV6-5 to TRBJ1-1; D gene ambiguous. This CDR3 region has 14 residues. Germline CDR1 and CDR2: MNHEY and SVGAGI. V shed 7 bases and J shed 1 base, with 13 bases lying between them.

The genes are TRBV6-5 and TRBJ1-2; perhaps TRBD1 as D (5 bases). This CDR3 is built from 15 residues. Trimming removed 5 bases at V and 8 bases at J, with 21 bases between. Germline lookup yields CDR1 MNHEY and CDR2 SVGAGI. CDR3: CASSPDSGGAWGYTF. The CDR3 DNA reads as TGTGCCAGCAGTCCTGATTCTGGCGGGGCGTGGGGCTACACCTTC.

This clone was detected a few times. The rearrangement joins TRBV27 to TRBJ1-6; 8 nucleotides agree with TRBD1. The germline V gene encodes CDR1 MNHEY and CDR2 SMNVEV (reference sequence). The length of the CDR3 is 15 residues. V lost 5 bases, J lost 10 bases, and 10 bases stayed unmatched. In DNA form, the CDR3 reads TGTGCCAGCAGTCCAGGGGGCATTTTTGGATCACCCCTCCACTTT. Translated, it gives CASSPGGIFGSPLHF.

This chain uses TRBV5-1 with TRBJ2-7; 7 bases fit TRBD1. CDR1 SGHRS and CDR2 YFSETQ come from the germline V gene. V was clipped by 4 bases and J by 1 base; unmatched bases: 8. The CDR3 length is 15 residues. This CDR3 reads CASSQSGGKSYEQYF. As DNA, the CDR3 is TGCGCCAGCAGCCAATCAGGGGGTAAATCCTACGAGCAGTACTTC. Full variable domain (outside the CDR3, taken from reference TRBV5-1 and TRBJ2-7): KAGVTQTPRYLIKTRGQQVTLSCSPISGHRSVSWYQQTPGQGLQFLFEYFSETQRNKGNFPGRFSGRQFSNSRSEMNVSTLELGDSALYLCASSQSGGKSYEQYFGPGTRLTVT.

V is TRBV4-1 and J is TRBJ2-7; D possibly corresponds to TRBD2 (6 bases). CDR3 length: 16 amino acids. CDR1 is MGHRA and CDR2 is YSYEKL in the germline V gene. Between the trimmed V and J ends, which lost 5 bases and 0 bases, there was a span of 17 bases. CDR3 DNA sequence: TGCGCCAGCAGCTCCCCCGGGGACTTGCGCTCCTACGAGCAGTACTTC. This gives the protein CASSSPGDLRSYEQYF.